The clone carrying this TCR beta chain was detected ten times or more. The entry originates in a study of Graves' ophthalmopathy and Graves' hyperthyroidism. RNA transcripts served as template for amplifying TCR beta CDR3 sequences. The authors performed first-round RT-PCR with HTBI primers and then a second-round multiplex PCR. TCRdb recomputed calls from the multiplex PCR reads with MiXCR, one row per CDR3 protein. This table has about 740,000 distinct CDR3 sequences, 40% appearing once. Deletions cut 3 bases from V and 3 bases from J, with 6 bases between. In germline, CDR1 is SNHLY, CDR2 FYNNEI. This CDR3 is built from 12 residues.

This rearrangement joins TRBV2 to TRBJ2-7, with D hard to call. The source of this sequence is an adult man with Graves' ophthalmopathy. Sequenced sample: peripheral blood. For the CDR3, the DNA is TGTGCCAGCAGTGAGTTCATCTACGAGCAGTACTTC. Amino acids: CASSEFIYEQYF.